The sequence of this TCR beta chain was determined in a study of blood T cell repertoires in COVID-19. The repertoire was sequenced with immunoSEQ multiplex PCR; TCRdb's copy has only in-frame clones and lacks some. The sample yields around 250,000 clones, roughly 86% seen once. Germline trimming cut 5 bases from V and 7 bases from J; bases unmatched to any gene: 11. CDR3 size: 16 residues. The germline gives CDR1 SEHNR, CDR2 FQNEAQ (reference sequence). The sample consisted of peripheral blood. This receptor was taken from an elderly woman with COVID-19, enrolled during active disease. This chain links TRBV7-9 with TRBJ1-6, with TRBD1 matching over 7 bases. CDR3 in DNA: TGTGCCAGCAGCCCATGGACAGGACTCCTCAATTCACCCCTCCACTTT. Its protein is CASSPWTGLLNSPLHF.